Only a few counts were recorded for the clone carrying this TCR beta chain. Antigen specificity is unknown. This entry comes from a study of shared clonotypes between healthy human individuals. The study enrolled healthy HIV-negative adults without recent acute infections or vaccinations as donors. Original data processing: Junction-only sequences without quality scores came from ImmunoSEQ, so filtering differed. Repertoires were generated with immunoSEQ multiplex PCR, while TCRdb's copy carries only in-frame clones and drops some. The DNA was the basis for D and trimming; V, J and clone size are from that table. The sample contains over 95,000 clones, over 65% of which appear only once. The CDR3 extends over 10 amino acids. Germline V lookup: CDR1 MGHDK, CDR2 SYGVNS. V was pared by 8 bases and J by 5 bases, with 6 bases between. General study results and limits: Roughly 5% of naive CD4 clonotypes were shared across a few donors. Sorted-subset sequencing, rarefaction showed, was incomplete despite large depth.

The chain combines TRBV25-1 with TRBJ1-1; D perhaps matches TRBD1 (5 bases). Sequencing was done on a sample of memory CD8+ T cells sorted from blood. Sample subset: CD45RO+ cells pooled with CCR7-negative TemRA cells. The TCR comes from a woman aged 25-40 years in good health. The CDR3 protein is CASGGTEAFF. The CDR3, as DNA: TGTGCCAGCGGGGGGACTGAAGCTTTCTTT.